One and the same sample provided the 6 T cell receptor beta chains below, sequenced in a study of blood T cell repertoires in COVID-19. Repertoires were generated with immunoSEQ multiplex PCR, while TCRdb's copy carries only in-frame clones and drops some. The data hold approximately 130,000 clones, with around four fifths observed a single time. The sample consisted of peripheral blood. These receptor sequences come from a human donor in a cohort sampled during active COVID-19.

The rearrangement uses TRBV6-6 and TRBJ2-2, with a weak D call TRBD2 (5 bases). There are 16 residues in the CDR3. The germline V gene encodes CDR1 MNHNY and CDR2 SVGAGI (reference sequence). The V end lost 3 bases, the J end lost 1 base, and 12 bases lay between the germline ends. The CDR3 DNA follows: TGTGCCAGCAGTTATAACAGCGAGGGGAACACCGGGGAGCTGTTTTTT. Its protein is CASSYNSEGNTGELFF.

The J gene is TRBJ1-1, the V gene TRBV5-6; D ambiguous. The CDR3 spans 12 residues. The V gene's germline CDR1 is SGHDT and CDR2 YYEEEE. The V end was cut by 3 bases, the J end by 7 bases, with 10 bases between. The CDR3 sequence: CASSSTEVEAFF. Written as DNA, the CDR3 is TGTGCCAGCAGCTCCACGGAGGTTGAAGCTTTCTTT.

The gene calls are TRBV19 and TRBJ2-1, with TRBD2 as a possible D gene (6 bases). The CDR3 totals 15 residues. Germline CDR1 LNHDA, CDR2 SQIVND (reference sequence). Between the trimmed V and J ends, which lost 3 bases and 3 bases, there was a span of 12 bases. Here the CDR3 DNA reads TGTGCCAGTAGTATCTTGGGGGGACGCTACAATGAGCAGTTCTTC. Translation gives CASSILGGRYNEQFF.

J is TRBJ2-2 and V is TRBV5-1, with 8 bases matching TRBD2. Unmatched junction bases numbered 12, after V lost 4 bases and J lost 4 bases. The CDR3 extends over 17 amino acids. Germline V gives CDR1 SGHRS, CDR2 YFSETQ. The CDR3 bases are TGCGCCAGCAGCCGCCGTGAGGGCGGGGGGACCACCGGGGAGCTGTTTTTT. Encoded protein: CASSRREGGGTTGELFF.

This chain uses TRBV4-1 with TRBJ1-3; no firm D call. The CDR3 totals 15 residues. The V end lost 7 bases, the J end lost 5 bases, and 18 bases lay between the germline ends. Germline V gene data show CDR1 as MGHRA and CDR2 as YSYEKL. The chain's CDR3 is CASTRALLLRNTIYF. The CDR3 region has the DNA TGCGCCAGCACCAGAGCGCTACTTCTTAGAAACACCATATATTTT.

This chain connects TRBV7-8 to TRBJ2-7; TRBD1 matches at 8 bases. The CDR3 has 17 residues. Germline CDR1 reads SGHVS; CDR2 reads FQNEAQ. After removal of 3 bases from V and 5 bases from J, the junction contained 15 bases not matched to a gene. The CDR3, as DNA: TGTGCCAGCAGCTTCCTCTGGGGTAGGCAGGGGGCGCACGAGCAGTACTTC. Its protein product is CASSFLWGRQGAHEQYF.